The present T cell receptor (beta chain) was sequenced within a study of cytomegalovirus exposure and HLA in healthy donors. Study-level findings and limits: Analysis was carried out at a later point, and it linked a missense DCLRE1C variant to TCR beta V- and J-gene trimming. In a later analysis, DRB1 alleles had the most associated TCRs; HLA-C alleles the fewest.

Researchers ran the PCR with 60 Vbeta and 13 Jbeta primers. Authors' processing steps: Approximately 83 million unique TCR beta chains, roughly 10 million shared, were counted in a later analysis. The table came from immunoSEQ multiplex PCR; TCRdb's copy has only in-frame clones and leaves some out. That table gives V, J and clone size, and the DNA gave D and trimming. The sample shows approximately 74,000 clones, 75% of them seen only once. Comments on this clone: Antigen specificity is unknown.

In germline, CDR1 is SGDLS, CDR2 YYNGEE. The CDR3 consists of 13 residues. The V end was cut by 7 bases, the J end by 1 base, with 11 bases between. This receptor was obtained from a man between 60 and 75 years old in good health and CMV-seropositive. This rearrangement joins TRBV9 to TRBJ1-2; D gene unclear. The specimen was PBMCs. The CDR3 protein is CASGYSINYGYTF. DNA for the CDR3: TGTGCCAGCGGGTACAGCATTAACTATGGCTACACCTTC.